This TCR beta chain was documented in a study of shared clonotypes between healthy human individuals (dated by TCRdb to 2020 to 2021). Background on the whole study: The cohort comprised a couple of women and a few men aged 18 to 49 years. For each donor, CD4 naive and CD4 memory were each run on three plates, CD8 naive on two plates, and CD8 memory on one plate. Blood TCR repertoires of roughly five healthy adults were deeply sequenced to estimate repertoire size and the extent of clonotype sharing between individuals. Different laboratories and diverse techniques were used to prepare libraries and sequence TCR repertoires, to increase sequencing depth and limit assay-specific biases. Per donor, leukapheresis produced somewhere between about 0.9 and 10 billion PBMCs. What the research found in general, with its limitations: About 4.5% of naive CD4, 3.5% of naive CD8, about 2.1% of memory CD4, and over 0.35% of memory CD8 clonotypes were shared across several donors. Pairwise subsampling led to the expectation that sequencing depth would affect the degree of clonotype sharing among donors. The small number of donors limited the genetic and exposure-history diversity represented. Larger estimated clonotype richness was generally found for naive subsets than for memory subsets. Even with the large sequencing depth, rarefaction of the sorted-subset datasets indicated that sequencing was incomplete. Compared with non-shared clonotypes, the clonotypes found in all four sorted-subset donors had higher generation probabilities. Sampling was limited to blood, and TCR repertoires in tissue likely differ from TCR repertoires in blood.

Using the deep immunoSEQ assay, multiplex PCR amplified TCR CDR3 regions from genomic DNA. Extracted genomic DNA from each cell subset was distributed evenly across all wells of several immunoSEQ 96-well plates, and each plate was treated as a replicate. Each replicate PCR for sorted subsets received around 200 ng genomic DNA, equal to tens of thousands of T cell genomes. The purified libraries were quantified using a Qubit 3.0 fluorometer, sized with a Bioanalyzer 2100, and then quantified again using the KAPA Library Quantification kit. A separate single-read 150-cycle Illumina NextSeq 550 flow cell was used to sequence each immunoSEQ 96-well plate. On the authors' methods: Because the immunoSEQ output held only junctional sequences and lacked quality scores, the filtering could not match the filtering applied to full-length reads. Sequences were annotated with PyIR, a Python wrapper for IgBLAST v1.9, and V/J genes and CDR3 were assigned using IMGT germline references. Any read was removed if the V/J assignment was weak (E-value above 1e-6), the CDR3 was missing, or the read contained stop codons, out-of-frame junctions, or ambiguous translated residues. V3J clonotypes were defined as sequences sharing the same inferred V gene, J gene, and CDR3 amino acid sequence. To compute the percentage overlap between repertoires, the number of shared unique clonotypes was divided by the size of the smaller repertoire. Three approaches were used to assess repertoire richness: RTK rarefaction, the Chao1 estimator, and Recon v2.1 estimates of unobserved clonotypes. Generation probabilities were computed with OLGA for all TCRbeta clonotypes obtained by the gDNA method from several donors. Entries here come from immuneACCESS through TCRdb and include only in-frame sequences with V and J called. Some clones fail to appear in such tables; in the studies checked, an unresolved V gene covers under half of the shortfall, and the cause of the remainder is unknown. That table furnishes V, J and clone size, whereas the DNA furnished D and trimming. This sample holds about 2 million clones; roughly 95% were observed only once. The ten largest clones add up to about 0.13% of the sample.

With respect to this clone: Its binding antigen is unknown. Per-nucleotide qualities are absent, and no much larger clonotype sits a single base away. The sample holds other DNA sequences that translate to the same CDR3.

V lost 5 bases and J lost 3 bases; the stretch between them is 10 bases long. From its cysteine to its phenylalanine, the CDR3 spans 13 amino acids. The retained sequence is limited to the CDR3, 39 bases, with the frame set at the first base. Taken from the germline V gene (reference sequence), the CDR1 and CDR2 loops are LNHDA and SQIVND. The donors were healthy, HIV-negative adults with no recently reported acute infections or vaccinations. Every donor was a Caucasian adult living in Nashville, Tennessee, USA. Magnetic negative selection was used to enrich CD4+ T cells, after which naive cells were positively selected on CD45RA and the negative fraction became the memory subset. Blood was obtained by leukapheresis, after which PBMCs were separated by Ficoll-Histopaque density gradient centrifugation and cryopreserved in liquid nitrogen vapor phase. Analytical flow cytometry was used to check the purity and quantity of each magnetically sorted T cell population. Genomic DNA was isolated from every sorted fraction and measured by UV absorbance on a Nanodrop 2000c.

This TCR derives from a man between 18 and 29 years old in good health. The sample consisted of naive CD4+ T cells sorted from blood. In light of the paper, this sample's cell subset or site label describes: CD45RA+ positively selected. The chain couples TRBV19 to TRBJ1-2; a tentative D call is TRBD1 (6 bases match). The encoded CDR3 is CASSPRGDYGYTF. The DNA reads as follows: TGTGCCAGTAGTCCCAGGGGTGACTATGGCTACACCTTC.